The 19 T cell receptor beta chains in this list originate from one sample, sequenced in a study of T cells after yellow fever vaccination. TCRdb processed the 5' RACE reads anew with MiXCR; each CDR3 protein has one entry. The sample has some 400,000 distinct CDR3 sequences; roughly a sixth are singletons. The sample was PBMCs, taken before the yellow fever booster vaccination. The receptor set was obtained from a man aged 18 to 29 who received the YFV17D yellow fever vaccine.

This clonotype has at least ten counts. The chain couples TRBV20-1 to TRBJ2-5; 7 bases fit TRBD2. The CDR3 length is 15 residues. V lost 0 bases, J lost 3 bases, and 7 bases stayed unmatched. The germline gives CDR1 DFQATT, CDR2 SNEGSKA (reference sequence). This CDR3 reads CSARDTFLAEETQYF. The CDR3 DNA is TGCAGTGCTAGAGATACTTTCCTAGCGGAAGAGACCCAGTACTTC.

A few counts support this clonotype. This chain uses TRBV6-2 or TRBV6-3 with TRBJ1-1, with 9 nucleotides matching TRBD1. There are 14 residues in the CDR3. Germline V gene lookup returns CDR1 MNHEY and CDR2 SVGEGT. V dropped 7 bases and J dropped 5; count of bases not matched to a gene: 8. The CDR3 loop is CASNNRGLRTEAFF. CDR3 nucleotides: TGTGCCAGCAACAACAGGGGGCTCAGGACTGAAGCTTTCTTT.

This clonotype was picked up a small number of times. The CDR3 region has the DNA TGTGCCAGCAGCGAATCGGGACAGGGTAACTATGGCTACACCTTC. Its translation is CASSESGQGNYGYTF. The chain is built from TRBV7-3 and TRBJ1-2; 9 bases align to TRBD1. Germline trimming cut 5 bases from V and 1 base from J; bases unmatched to any gene: 5. This CDR3 has 15 amino acids. CDR1 and CDR2 from the germline V gene are SGHTA and FQGTGA.

This clonotype was observed a handful of times. The V and J genes are TRBV29-1 and TRBJ2-5; the D gene is possibly TRBD2 (6 bases). Deletions cut 6 bases from V and 1 base from J, with 15 bases between. Germline V gene data show CDR1 as SQVTM and CDR2 as ANQGSEA. CDR3 size: 14 residues. The CDR3 loop reads CSVGLVGGQETQYF. In DNA form, the CDR3 reads TGCAGCGTAGGCTTGGTGGGAGGCCAAGAGACCCAGTACTTC.

This clonotype has only a few counts. The J gene is TRBJ2-1, the V gene TRBV7-2, with D possibly TRBD1 on 5 matching bases. V was trimmed by 5 bases and J by 10 bases, leaving 9 bases between them. The CDR3 contains 11 residues. Per the germline V gene, CDR1 is SGHTA and CDR2 is FQGNSA. This CDR3 is CASSHGAEQFF. The CDR3 coding sequence is TGTGCCAGCAGCCATGGGGCCGAGCAGTTCTTC.

This clonotype was seen many times. The chain recombines TRBV11-2 with TRBJ2-1; the D is unclear. Germline assignment: CDR1 SGHAT and CDR2 FQNNGV. Trimming took 1 base from V and 12 from J, leaving 16 bases between them. The CDR3 contains 14 residues. CDR3 residues: CASSLGDFTSGQFF. The CDR3 nucleotides are TGTGCCAGCAGCTTAGGAGACTTCACCTCCGGGCAGTTCTTC.

This clonotype was observed at least ten times. V gene TRBV5-1 combines with J gene TRBJ2-7, with TRBD2 matching 7 bases. Per germline, CDR1 SGHRS and CDR2 YFSETQ. The CDR3 has 14 residues. V shed 1 base, J shed 5 bases, and the junction held 6 bases outside the gene matches. The CDR3 DNA reads as TGCGCCAGCAGCTTGCAAAGCGGGGAGGACGAGCAGTACTTC. Its protein product is CASSLQSGEDEQYF.

The CDR3 nucleotides read TGTGCCAGCAGCACTCGGACTTTAACCAATGAGCAGTTCTTC. It codes for CASSTRTLTNEQFF. This chain connects TRBV3-1 to TRBJ2-1, with D perhaps matching TRBD2 (5 bases). CDR1 LGHDT and CDR2 YNNKEL come from the germline V gene (reference sequence). The CDR3 spans 14 residues. Trimming left V 5 bases short and J 6 bases short, with 14 bases between.

The chain combines TRBV7-2 with TRBJ2-5, with D unclear. The CDR3 is 12 residues long. Looked up from germline, CDR1 is SGHTA and CDR2 is FQGNSA. V lost 7 bases, J lost 5 bases, and 11 bases lay in between. CDR3 sequence reads: CASTRRWETQYF. The DNA for the CDR3 is TGTGCCAGCACCCGTAGGTGGGAGACCCAGTACTTC. The whole variable domain, filled in from reference TRBV7-2 and TRBJ2-5, reads GAGVSQSPSNKVTEKGKDVELRCDPISGHTALYWYRQSLGQGLEFLIYFQGNSAPDKSGLPSDRFSAERTGGSVSTLTIQRTQQEDSAVYLCASTRRWETQYFGPGTRLLVL.

This clonotype was recorded a few times. The chain links TRBV12-3 or TRBV12-4 to TRBJ2-5, with a weak D call TRBD2 (5 bases). V shed 5 bases and J shed 3 bases, with 13 bases lying between them. The CDR3 loop spans 14 amino acids. CDR3 amino acids: CASSPPGNEETQYF. Here the CDR3 DNA reads TGTGCCAGCAGTCCACCGGGAAACGAAGAGACCCAGTACTTC.

This clonotype was seen a handful of times. In nucleotides, the CDR3 is TGCGCCAGCAGTTCCTGGGGGCCCGCAGATACGCAGTATTTT. Translation: CASSSWGPADTQYF. This chain joins TRBV5-1 and TRBJ2-3, with D possibly matching TRBD1 (6 bases). Germline CDR1 reads SGHRS; CDR2 reads YFSETQ. Trimming shortened V by 5 bases and J by 4 bases, and 14 bases separated the two germline ends. The CDR3 length is 14 residues. The full variable domain, its missing parts supplied by reference TRBV5-1 and TRBJ2-3, is KAGVTQTPRYLIKTRGQQVTLSCSPISGHRSVSWYQQTPGQGLQFLFEYFSETQRNKGNFPGRFSGRQFSNSRSEMNVSTLELGDSALYLCASSSWGPADTQYFGPGTRLTVL.

This chain joins TRBV6-5 and TRBJ2-4; D is perhaps TRBD1 (6 bases). The germline V gene encodes CDR1 MNHEY and CDR2 SVGAGI. There are 15 residues in the CDR3. V was shortened by 4 bases and J by 0 bases, with 10 bases between the two germline ends. CDR3 nucleotides: TGTGCCAGCAGTTCTCCAGGGGCAGCCAAAAACATTCAGTACTTC. Encoded protein: CASSSPGAAKNIQYF.

The chain is built from TRBV7-2 and TRBJ1-4, with TRBD1 matching over 7 bases. CDR1 SGHTA and CDR2 FQGNSA come from the germline V gene. The CDR3 is 15 residues long. Losses at the gene ends were 4 bases for V and 11 bases for J; bases not matched to a gene: 13. Here the CDR3 reads CASSSRGGMGQKLFF. The CDR3 DNA follows: TGTGCCAGCAGCTCCAGGGGTGGGATGGGACAGAAACTGTTTTTT.

V gene TRBV12-3 or TRBV12-4 combines with J gene TRBJ1-1; D is unclear. Trimming took 4 bases from V and 0 from J, leaving 9 bases between them. The CDR3 is 14 amino acids. In nucleotides, the CDR3 is TGTGCCAGCAGTTCCGGACGGTTGAACACTGAAGCTTTCTTT. As protein: CASSSGRLNTEAFF.

V usage is TRBV20-1 and J usage is TRBJ1-2; 7 positions agree with TRBD1. V shed 6 bases and J 0 bases; nucleotides not matched to a gene: 4. The CDR3 spans 13 residues. Germline-derived CDR1 and CDR2 are DFQATT and SNEGSKA (reference sequence). The CDR3 nucleotides are TGCAGTGCCAGGGGGGCGGCTAACTATGGCTACACCTTC. As protein: CSARGAANYGYTF.

This chain joins TRBV6-5 and TRBJ2-1; 12 nucleotides match TRBD2. This CDR3 is 17 amino acids long. The germline gives CDR1 MNHEY, CDR2 SVGAGI. V trimming: 2 bases; J trimming: 4 bases; junction bases outside the gene matches: 6. Here the CDR3 reads CASSYPGLAGRYNEQFF. Here the CDR3 DNA reads TGTGCCAGCAGTTACCCTGGACTAGCGGGGCGGTACAATGAGCAGTTCTTC.

The chain has TRBV7-2 and TRBJ2-5; TRBD1 or TRBD2 may be the D gene (6 bases each). This CDR3 spans 13 amino acids. CDR1 is SGHTA and CDR2 is FQGNSA in the germline V gene. V dropped 8 bases and J dropped 5 bases, with 15 bases sitting between them. In DNA form, the CDR3 reads TGTGCCAGCCGTTTGGGGGGCGGGGAGACCCAGTACTTC. Its translation: CASRLGGGETQYF.

This clonotype was observed a handful of times. J is TRBJ1-1 and V is TRBV21-1. TRBV21-1 is a known pseudogene. The CDR3 has 15 residues. As DNA, the CDR3 is TGTGCCAGCAGCAAAGTAGAAGGGAGGAGCACTGAAGCTTTCTTT. Amino acids: CASSKVEGRSTEAFF.

The rearrangement joins TRBV5-6 to TRBJ2-2; 8 nucleotides agree with TRBD1. The CDR3 totals 15 residues. Per germline, CDR1 SGHDT and CDR2 YYEEEE. V shed 6 bases, J shed 2 bases, and the junction held 6 bases outside the gene matches. The CDR3 DNA reads as TGTGCCAGCAACGGACAGGGTCAAAACACCGGGGAGCTGTTTTTT. Amino acid sequence: CASNGQGQNTGELFF.